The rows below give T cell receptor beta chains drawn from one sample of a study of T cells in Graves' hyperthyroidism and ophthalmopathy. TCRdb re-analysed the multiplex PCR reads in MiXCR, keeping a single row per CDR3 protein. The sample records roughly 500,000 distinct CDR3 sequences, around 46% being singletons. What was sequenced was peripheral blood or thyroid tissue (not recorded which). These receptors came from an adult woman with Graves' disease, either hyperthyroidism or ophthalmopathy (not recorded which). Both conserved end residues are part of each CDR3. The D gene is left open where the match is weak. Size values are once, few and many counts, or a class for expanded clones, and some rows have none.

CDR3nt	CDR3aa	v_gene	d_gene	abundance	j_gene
TGTGCCAGCAGCTTGGATGGGGGGGATCGTGAGACCCAGTACTTC	CASSLDGGDRETQYF	TRBV5-8	TRBD2	-	TRBJ2-5
TGCAGCGTCGGGGGGATTGTATACAATGAGCAGTTCTTC	CSVGGIVYNEQFF	TRBV29-1	TRBD2	-	TRBJ2-1
TGTGCCAGCTCACCGTATGGGAGCACTGAAGCTTTCTTT	CASSPYGSTEAFF	TRBV18	-	many	TRBJ1-1
TGTGCCATCAGTGGAGGGGGGCTGAACACTGAAGCTTTCTTT	CAISGGGLNTEAFF	TRBV10-3	-	-	TRBJ1-1
TGTGCCAGTAGTCACGACAGGGGGCGAAAGACCCAGTACTTC	CASSHDRGRKTQYF	TRBV19	TRBD1	-	TRBJ2-5
TGTGCCAGCAGCTTAAGGGGGCACACTGAAGCTTTCTTT	CASSLRGHTEAFF	TRBV7-8	TRBD1	many	TRBJ1-1
TGTGCCAGCAGTGCATTGACGGGAGTGGCAGAGACCCAGTACTTC	CASSALTGVAETQYF	TRBV2	-	-	TRBJ2-5
TGCGCCAGCAGCCCCTCCGGGGCAGGGGCAAGAAACACCATATATTTT	CASSPSGAGARNTIYF	TRBV4-1	-	few	TRBJ1-3
TGTGCCAGTAGTGACATCACCAATCAGCCCCAGCATTTT	CASSDITNQPQHF	TRBV19	-	once	TRBJ1-5
TGTGCCAGTAGTATCGCCTTTGTAATGGCGAACACTGAAGCTTTCTTT	CASSIAFVMANTEAFF	TRBV19	-	many	TRBJ1-1
TGCGCCAGCAGCCAAGACCCCGGTCCTGGAAACACCATATATTTT	CASSQDPGPGNTIYF	TRBV4-1	-	few	TRBJ1-3
TGTGCCAGCAGCTTAAGGCCAACTAACTATGGCTACACCTTC	CASSLRPTNYGYTF	TRBV7-3	-	-	TRBJ1-2
TGCGCCAGCAGCTTTGGTGGTGGCTGGGGAGAGACCCAGTACTTC	CASSFGGGWGETQYF	TRBV5-1	-	many	TRBJ2-5
TGTGCCAGTAGTAGGGCAGGAAGCAATCAGCCCCAGCATTTT	CASSRAGSNQPQHF	TRBV19	-	-	TRBJ1-5
TGCAGTGCCCCGGGCGGGAGGGCCTATAATTCACCCCTCCACTTT	CSAPGGRAYNSPLHF	TRBV20-1	-	many	TRBJ1-6
TGCGCCAGCAGTGAGCCTAGCGGGGGGACCTACGAGCAGTACTTC	CASSEPSGGTYEQYF	TRBV10-2	TRBD2	-	TRBJ2-7
TGTGCCAGCAGCTTAAGCGTTGTTGGGCATAGCAATCAGCCCCAGCATTTT	CASSLSVVGHSNQPQHF	TRBV7-3	-	-	TRBJ1-5
TGTGCCAGCAGCCTACAGCTAGCGGGAACGAACACCGGGGCCAACGTCCTGACTTTC	CASSLQLAGTNTGANVLTF	TRBV7-3	TRBD2	-	TRBJ2-6
TGTGCCAGTAGTAGGAAGGGACCTAATCAGCCCCAGCATTTT	CASSRKGPNQPQHF	TRBV19	-	many	TRBJ1-5
TGTGCCAGCAGCTCTAGTAACCGATACTATAATTCACCCCTCCACTTT	CASSSSNRYYNSPLHF	TRBV7-9	-	many	TRBJ1-6
TGTGCCAGCAGTTTACGGAACAGGGGGTTCTCCTACGAGCAGTACTTC	CASSLRNRGFSYEQYF	TRBV28	TRBD1	-	TRBJ2-7
TGTGCCAGCAGTCCATCCGGGGCGGGTGAGACCCAGTACTTC	CASSPSGAGETQYF	TRBV12-3/TRBV12-4	-	-	TRBJ2-5
TGCAGTGCTAGAGATCAGTTTTTT	CSARDQFF	TRBV20-1	-	-	TRBJ1-4
TGTGCCAGTACCACCAGGGGGTATGGCTACACCTTC	CASTTRGYGYTF	TRBV3-1	TRBD1	many	TRBJ1-2
TGCACCAGCAGTCGTGCAGGGTACGGCTACACCTTC	CTSSRAGYGYTF	TRBV10-2	-	few	TRBJ1-2
TGTGCCAGCAGTTACGACAGGGGCTTCAATCAGCCCCAGCATTTT	CASSYDRGFNQPQHF	TRBV6-2/TRBV6-3	TRBD1	few	TRBJ1-5
TGTGCCAGCAGGTTAGAAGGGATGCCCCAACATTTT	CASRLEGMPQHF	TRBV2	-	-	TRBJ1-5
TGTGCCAGTAGGCACAGGGGGCTTTTCACTGAAGCTTTCTTT	CASRHRGLFTEAFF	TRBV19	TRBD1	-	TRBJ1-1
TGTGCCACCAGCGCGTTCGGGGGGTCTGGAAGCACCATATATTTT	CATSAFGGSGSTIYF	TRBV15	-	many	TRBJ1-3
TGTGCCAGCAGCCTAACGGGCGGAGGTGTGGGGTTCTATGGCTACACCTTC	CASSLTGGGVGFYGYTF	TRBV5-4	-	many	TRBJ1-2
TGTGCCAGCAGTTACAGGTTCAGGGACAGGAATCAGCCCCAGCATTTT	CASSYRFRDRNQPQHF	TRBV10-3	TRBD1	few	TRBJ1-5
TGTGCCAGCAGCCAAGATCCCGGTGCTGGGGCCAACGTCCTGACTTTC	CASSQDPGAGANVLTF	TRBV7-9	-	-	TRBJ2-6
TGTGCCAGCAGTGAAGGGACACTCGGAGTCGGCTACACCTTC	CASSEGTLGVGYTF	TRBV2	-	-	TRBJ1-2
TGCAGTGCCGCCCTTGTGGGGGCAGGCAATCAGCCCCAGCATTTT	CSAALVGAGNQPQHF	TRBV20-1	-	many	TRBJ1-5
TGTGCCAGCAGCCGCGGGATCAGGGCACAGCGAAATTCACCCCTCCACTTT	CASSRGIRAQRNSPLHF	TRBV9	-	-	TRBJ1-6
TGTGCCAGCAGTGCCGACAGCCACACCGGGGAGCTGTTTTTT	CASSADSHTGELFF	TRBV2	-	many	TRBJ2-2
TGTGCCAGCAGCCTCCAGGGAGGGGGCTACGAGCATTTT	CASSLQGGGYEHF	TRBV5-6	TRBD1	once	TRBJ1-5
TGCAGCGTTGAAATAGGACCCAACGAGCAGTACTTC	CSVEIGPNEQYF	TRBV29-1	-	-	TRBJ2-7
TGCGCCAGCAGCTTCCTACCCCCGGGACTAGCGGGAGATAACGGGGAGCTGTTTTTT	CASSFLPPGLAGDNGELFF	TRBV5-1	TRBD2	-	TRBJ2-2
TGCGCCAGCAGCTTGTTCACAGGGGGATCACCCCTCCACTTT	CASSLFTGGSPLHF	TRBV5-1	TRBD1	-	TRBJ1-6
TGCGCCAGCAGGGGACAGGGGGCTTCCTACGAGCAGTACTTC	CASRGQGASYEQYF	TRBV5-1	TRBD1	many	TRBJ2-7